The 9 T cell receptor beta chains reported below all come from one sample, sequenced in a study of T-cell reconstitution after alpha-beta-depleted transplantation in children. Preparation of the TCRbeta library used unique molecular identifiers. MiXCR was run by TCRdb on the PCR reads, yielding one entry per CDR3 protein. The repertoire holds fewer than 700,000 distinct CDR3 sequences, with more than 20% as singletons. This specimen consisted of PBMCs, mostly from graft donor cells, obtained 360 days after TCRalphabeta/CD19-depleted stem cell transplant. Receptors originate from a boy under two years old who had a stem cell transplant for acute myeloid leukemia, so the T cells may come from the graft donor.

In this sample, this clonotype turned up a few times. The chain couples TRBV24-1 to TRBJ1-6; 11 bases align to TRBD1. CDR3 length: 17 residues. The germline CDR1 and CDR2 sequences are KGHDR and SFDVKD. With 4 bases clipped from V and 2 bases from J, the junction kept 3 bases outside the gene matches. The CDR3 region is CATSEPGQGAYNSPLHF. The CDR3 DNA is TGTGCCACCAGTGAGCCGGGACAGGGGGCCTATAATTCACCCCTCCACTTT.

Ten or more counts support this clonotype. The chain recombines TRBV12-3 or TRBV12-4 with TRBJ2-3; D is ambiguous. The CDR3 has 18 amino acids. The V end lost 1 base, the J end lost 2 bases, and 19 bases lay between the germline ends. The CDR3 DNA reads as TGTGCCAGCAGTTTAGACCGCGCCGACCGCCTCTCCACAGATACGCAGTATTTT. This codes for CASSLDRADRLSTDTQYF.

DNA of the CDR3: TGTGCCAGCAGCAAGTTCGCCAGGGAAAGGGAGACCCAGTACTTC. It codes for CASSKFARERETQYF. V gene TRBV7-8 combines with J gene TRBJ2-5, with D maybe TRBD1 (5 bases). V was pared by 5 bases and J by 5 bases, with 18 bases between. The CDR3 has 15 amino acids. CDR1 and CDR2 from the germline V gene are SGHVS and FQNEAQ.

This sequence joins TRBV29-1 and TRBJ1-2, with D perhaps TRBD1 (5 bases). The length of the CDR3 is 12 residues. The ends were cut back, 8 bases at V and 4 bases at J, with 14 bases in the middle. Germline V gene data show CDR1 as SQVTM and CDR2 as ANQGSEA. The CDR3, as DNA: TGCAGCATCCCCAGGGACCCCTATGGCTACACCTTC. Protein sequence: CSIPRDPYGYTF. Using reference TRBV29-1 and TRBJ1-2 for the parts outside the CDR3, the full variable domain is SAVISQKPSRDICQRGTSLTIQCQVDSQVTMMFWYRQQPGQSLTLIATANQGSEATYESGFVIDKFPISRPNLTFSTLTVSNMSPEDSSIYLCSIPRDPYGYTFGSGTRLTVV.

CDR3: CSVVDWQGSYGYTF. The CDR3 nucleotides are TGCAGCGTTGTCGATTGGCAGGGGTCCTATGGCTACACCTTC. This sequence joins TRBV29-1 and TRBJ1-2; weak D call: TRBD1 (6 bases). Trimming left V 4 bases short and J 4 bases short, with 16 bases between. The CDR3 totals 14 residues. From germline, CDR1 is SQVTM and CDR2 ANQGSEA. The whole variable domain, filled in from reference TRBV29-1 and TRBJ1-2, reads SAVISQKPSRDICQRGTSLTIQCQVDSQVTMMFWYRQQPGQSLTLIATANQGSEATYESGFVIDKFPISRPNLTFSTLTVSNMSPEDSSIYLCSVVDWQGSYGYTFGSGTRLTVV.

The V gene is TRBV21-1, the J gene TRBJ2-5; whether TRBD2, the table's D call, matches the DNA was not checked. TRBV21-1 is a pseudogene segment. This CDR3 is 15 amino acids long. The CDR3 region has the DNA TGTGCCAGCAGCAGGGGACTAGCGGGGGGAGAGACCCAGTACTTC. Translated: CASSRGLAGGETQYF.

The table lists this clonotype with a few counts. The rearrangement uses TRBV28 and TRBJ1-5; D uncertain. CDR3 length: 14 residues. CDR1 is MDHEN, CDR2 SYDVKM, per germline. Trimming took off 6 bases at V and 7 bases at J, with 16 bases between the two ends. The CDR3 coding sequence is TGTGCCAGCAGCTCCCCGGCACGGGAACAGCCCCAGCATTTT. It encodes CASSSPAREQPQHF.

This clonotype has ten or more counts. This chain connects TRBV5-6 to TRBJ1-6, with 7 nucleotides matching TRBD1. Trimming at V came to 3 bases and at J to 7 bases, leaving 4 bases not matched to a gene. Looked up from germline, CDR1 is SGHDT and CDR2 is YYEEEE. The CDR3 sequence is 14 residues long. The DNA of the CDR3 is TGTGCCAGCAGCTCAACAGGGGTAAATTCACCCCTCCACTTT. This sequence encodes CASSSTGVNSPLHF.

Ten or more counts support this clonotype. This rearrangement joins TRBV20-1 to TRBJ2-1, with D perhaps matching TRBD1 or TRBD2 (5 bases each). The CDR3 covers 15 residues. Trimming shortened V by 3 bases and J by 4 bases, and 16 bases separated the two germline ends. Germline CDR1 reads DFQATT; CDR2 reads SNEGSKA (reference sequence). In DNA form, the CDR3 reads TGCAGTGCTAGGGGGAGTAGGGGCCTGTACAATGAGCAGTTCTTC. This sequence encodes CSARGSRGLYNEQFF.